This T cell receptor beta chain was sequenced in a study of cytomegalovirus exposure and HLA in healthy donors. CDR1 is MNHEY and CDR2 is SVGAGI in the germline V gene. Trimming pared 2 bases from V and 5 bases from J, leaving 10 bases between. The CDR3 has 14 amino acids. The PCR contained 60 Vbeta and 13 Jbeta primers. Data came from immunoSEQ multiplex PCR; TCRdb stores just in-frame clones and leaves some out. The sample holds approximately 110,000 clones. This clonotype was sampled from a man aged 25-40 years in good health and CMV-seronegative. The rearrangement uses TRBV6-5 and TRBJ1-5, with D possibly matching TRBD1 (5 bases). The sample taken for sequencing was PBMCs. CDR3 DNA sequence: TGTGCCAGCAGTTACCGGCAGGGTGATCAGCCCCAGCATTTT. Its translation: CASSYRQGDQPQHF.